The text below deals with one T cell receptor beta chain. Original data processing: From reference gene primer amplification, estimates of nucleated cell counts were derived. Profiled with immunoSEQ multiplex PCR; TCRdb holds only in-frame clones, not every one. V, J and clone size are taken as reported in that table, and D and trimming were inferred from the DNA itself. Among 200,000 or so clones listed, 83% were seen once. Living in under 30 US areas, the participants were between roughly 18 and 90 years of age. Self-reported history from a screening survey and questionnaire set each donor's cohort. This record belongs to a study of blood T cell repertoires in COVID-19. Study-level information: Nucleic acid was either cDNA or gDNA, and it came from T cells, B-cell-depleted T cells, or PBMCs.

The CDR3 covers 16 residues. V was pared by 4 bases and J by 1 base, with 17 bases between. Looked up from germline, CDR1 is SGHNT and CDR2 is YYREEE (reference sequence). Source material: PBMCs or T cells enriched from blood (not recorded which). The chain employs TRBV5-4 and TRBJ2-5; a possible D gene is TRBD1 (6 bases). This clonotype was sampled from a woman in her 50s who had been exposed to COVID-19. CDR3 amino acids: CASSPPGHRIQETQYF. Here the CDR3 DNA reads TGTGCCAGCAGCCCCCCGGGACACCGGATCCAAGAGACCCAGTACTTC.